The clone carrying this TCR beta chain has at least ten counts. Antigen unknown. The source of the sample is a study of T-cell memory formation after mild COVID-19. Study observations and caveats: The CD4+ clones that contracted clustered mainly within CM and EM, and the CD8+ clones concentrated in EMRA.

TCRdb re-analysed the 5' RACE reads in MiXCR, keeping a single row per CDR3 protein. The sample lists 250,000 to 350,000 distinct CDR3 sequences; roughly 15% were seen once. The CDR3 length is 14 residues. V lost 4 bases to trimming and J lost 8 bases, with 15 bases between them. From germline, CDR1 is LGHDT and CDR2 YNNKEL (reference sequence). Sequences were obtained from PBMCs or a T cell subset sorted from them (not recorded which). The chain joins TRBV3-1 to TRBJ2-1; D not resolved. This clonotype originated in a man between 18 and 35 years old who had mild COVID-19 (a few samples of this study predate the infection). Cell type and time point are not known. The CDR3 DNA sequence: TGTGCCAGCAGCCTCACCGCAGGTAGATATGAGCAGTTCTTC. It encodes CASSLTAGRYEQFF.